The rows below give T cell receptor beta chains drawn from one sample of a study of cytomegalovirus exposure and HLA in healthy donors. Profiling relied on immunoSEQ multiplex PCR, and the TCRdb table lists in-frame clones only, not all of them. The data hold around 190,000 clones, with around 77% observed a single time. Sequencing used PBMCs. The receptors were sampled from a man between 25 and 39 years old in good health and CMV-seronegative. CDR3s include the opening cysteine and the closing phenylalanine or tryptophan. Each record gives: J gene, V gene, D gene, clone size, CDR3 protein, CDR3 DNA. The D gene is left open where the match is weak. Clone size is not always given. Where it is, it says once, few, many or a class for expanded clones.

J: TRBJ2-3; V: TRBV10-2; D: -; size: once; CDR3: CASRTTGLDTQYF; DNA: TGCGCCAGCAGGACGACAGGTTTGGATACGCAGTATTTT
J: TRBJ2-3; V: TRBV29-1; D: -; size: -; CDR3: CSVAMSDTQYF; DNA: TGCAGCGTAGCAATGTCAGATACGCAGTATTTT
J: TRBJ1-4; V: TRBV11-2; D: TRBD1; size: -; CDR3: CASSVWDRGEKLFF; DNA: TGTGCCAGCAGCGTTTGGGACAGGGGCGAAAAACTGTTTTTT
J: TRBJ2-3; V: TRBV5-1; D: -; size: -; CDR3: CASSMGSRGPTDTQYF; DNA: TGCGCCAGCAGCATGGGAAGTCGCGGGCCCACAGATACGCAGTATTTT
J: TRBJ1-5; V: TRBV28; D: TRBD1; size: -; CDR3: CASSSGTGSQPQHF; DNA: TGTGCCAGCAGTTCCGGGACAGGGAGTCAGCCCCAGCATTTT
J: TRBJ2-7; V: TRBV19; D: -; size: -; CDR3: CASSQLTGTGYEQYF; DNA: TGTGCCAGTAGTCAACTTACAGGGACCGGGTACGAGCAGTACTTC
J: TRBJ2-2; V: TRBV5-1; D: TRBD2; size: -; CDR3: CASSPSPSGSGTGELFF; DNA: TGCGCCAGCTCCCCCTCGCCTAGCGGGAGCGGAACCGGGGAGCTGTTTTTT
J: TRBJ1-1; V: TRBV7-9; D: -; size: few; CDR3: CASRSRDSMNTEAFF; DNA: TGTGCCAGCAGATCCCGAGACAGTATGAACACTGAAGCTTTCTTT
J: TRBJ2-1; V: TRBV6-4; D: -; size: -; CDR3: CASRPDRLEGSNEQFF; DNA: TGTGCCAGCAGACCGGACCGATTGGAGGGTAGCAATGAGCAGTTCTTC
J: TRBJ2-7; V: TRBV28; D: -; size: -; CDR3: CASSLYPGYEQYF; DNA: TGTGCCAGCAGTTTATACCCCGGGTACGAGCAGTACTTC
J: TRBJ2-7; V: TRBV11-2; D: -; size: -; CDR3: CASSTHREGEQYF; DNA: TGTGCCAGCAGCACCCACAGGGAAGGCGAGCAGTACTTC
J: TRBJ2-5; V: TRBV29-1; D: -; size: -; CDR3: CSVLKGEETQYF; DNA: TGCAGCGTCCTAAAAGGAGAAGAGACCCAGTACTTC
J: TRBJ1-5; V: TRBV6-1; D: TRBD1; size: -; CDR3: CASSAQGASGGQPQHF; DNA: TGTGCCAGCAGTGCCCAGGGGGCGTCAGGGGGTCAGCCCCAGCATTTT